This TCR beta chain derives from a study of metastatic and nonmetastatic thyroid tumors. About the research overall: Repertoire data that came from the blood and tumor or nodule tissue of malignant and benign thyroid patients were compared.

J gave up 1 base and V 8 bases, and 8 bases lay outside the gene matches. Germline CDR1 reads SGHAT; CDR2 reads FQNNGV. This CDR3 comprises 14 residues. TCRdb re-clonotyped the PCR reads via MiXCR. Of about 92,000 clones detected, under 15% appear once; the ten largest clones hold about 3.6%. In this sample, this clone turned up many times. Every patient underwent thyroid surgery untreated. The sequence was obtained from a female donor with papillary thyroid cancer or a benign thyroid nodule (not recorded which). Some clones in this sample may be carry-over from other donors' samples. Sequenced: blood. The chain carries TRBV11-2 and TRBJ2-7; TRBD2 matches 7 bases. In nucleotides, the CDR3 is TGTGCCAGCCTTTGGGGCGGGGGTTCCTACGAGCAGTACTTC. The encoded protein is CASLWGGGSYEQYF.